Below, one T cell receptor beta chain is given with its context. Self-reported history from a screening survey and questionnaire set each donor's cohort. This specimen belongs to a study of blood T cell repertoires in COVID-19. On the study more broadly: PBMCs, B-cell-depleted T cells, or T cells were the source of the cDNA or gDNA that made up the material.

Methods used by the authors: Estimation of nucleated cell counts was performed using reference gene primer amplification. Measured with immunoSEQ multiplex PCR; TCRdb has only the in-frame clones, and not every one. The V and J calls and the clone size are those of that table, but D and trimming were determined from the DNA. The sample shows nearly 250,000 clones, almost 85% of them seen only once. CDR3 length equals 17 residues. Germline CDR1 MNHEY, CDR2 SMNVEV (reference sequence). Trimming took 6 bases from V and 7 from J; bases not matched to a gene: 11. The chain has TRBV27 and TRBJ1-6; 11 nucleotides agree with TRBD1. The TCR comes from a woman in her fifties or sixties with acute COVID-19. The material sequenced was PBMCs or T cells enriched from blood (not recorded which). CDR3 nucleotides: TGTGCCAGCAGCACAGGGACAGGGGGAGGTCGGAATTCACCCCTCCACTTT. Translation: CASSTGTGGGRNSPLHF.